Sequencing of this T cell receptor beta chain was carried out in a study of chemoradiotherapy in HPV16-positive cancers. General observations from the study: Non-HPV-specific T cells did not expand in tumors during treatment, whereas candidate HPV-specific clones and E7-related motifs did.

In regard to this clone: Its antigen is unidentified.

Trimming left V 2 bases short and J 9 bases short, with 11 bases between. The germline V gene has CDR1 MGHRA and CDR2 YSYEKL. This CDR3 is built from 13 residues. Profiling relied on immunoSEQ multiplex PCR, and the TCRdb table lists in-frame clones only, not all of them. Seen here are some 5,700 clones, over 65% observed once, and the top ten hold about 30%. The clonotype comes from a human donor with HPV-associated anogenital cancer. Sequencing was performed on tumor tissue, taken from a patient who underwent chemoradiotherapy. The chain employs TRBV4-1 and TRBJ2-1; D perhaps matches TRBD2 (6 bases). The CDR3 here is CASSQPTSREQFF. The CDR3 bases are TGCGCCAGCAGCCAACCAACTAGCCGTGAGCAGTTCTTC.